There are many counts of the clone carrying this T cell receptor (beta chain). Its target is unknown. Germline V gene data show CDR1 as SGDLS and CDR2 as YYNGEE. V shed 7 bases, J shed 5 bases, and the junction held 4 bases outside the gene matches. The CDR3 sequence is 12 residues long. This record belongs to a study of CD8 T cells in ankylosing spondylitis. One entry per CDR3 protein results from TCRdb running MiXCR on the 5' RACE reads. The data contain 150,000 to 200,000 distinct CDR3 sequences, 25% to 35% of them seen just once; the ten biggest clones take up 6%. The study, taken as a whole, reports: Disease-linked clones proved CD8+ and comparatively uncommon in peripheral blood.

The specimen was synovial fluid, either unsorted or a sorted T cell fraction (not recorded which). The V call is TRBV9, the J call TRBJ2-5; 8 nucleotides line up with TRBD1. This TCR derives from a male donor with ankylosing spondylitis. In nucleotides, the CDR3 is TGTGCCAGCGGACAGGGTCGGGAGACCCAGTACTTC. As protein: CASGQGRETQYF.